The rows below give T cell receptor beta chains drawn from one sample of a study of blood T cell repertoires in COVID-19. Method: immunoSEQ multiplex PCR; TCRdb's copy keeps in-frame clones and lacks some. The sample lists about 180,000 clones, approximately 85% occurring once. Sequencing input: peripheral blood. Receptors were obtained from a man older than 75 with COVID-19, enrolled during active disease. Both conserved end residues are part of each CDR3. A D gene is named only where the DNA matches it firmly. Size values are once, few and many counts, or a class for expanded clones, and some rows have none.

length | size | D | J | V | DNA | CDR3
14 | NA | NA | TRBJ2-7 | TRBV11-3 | TGTGCCAGCAGCCTAAGGGGCGATACCTACGAGCAGTACTTC | CASSLRGDTYEQYF
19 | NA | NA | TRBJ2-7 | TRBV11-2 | TGTGCCAGCAGCTTATCCGGCGGCCTAAACTCCGGGAAAGCCTACGAGCAGTACTTC | CASSLSGGLNSGKAYEQYF
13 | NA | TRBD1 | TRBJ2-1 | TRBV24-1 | TGTGCCACCAGTGATTTCAGGGGGCGCGAGCAGTTCTTC | CATSDFRGREQFF
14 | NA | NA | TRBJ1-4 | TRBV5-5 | TGTGCCAGCAGAATGACAGCCGCTAATGAAAAACTGTTTTTT | CASRMTAANEKLFF
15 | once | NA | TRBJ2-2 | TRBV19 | TGTGCCAGTAGTATACTTCGACAGTACACCGGGGAGCTGTTTTTT | CASSILRQYTGELFF
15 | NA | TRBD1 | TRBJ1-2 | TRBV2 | TGTGCCAGCAGTGTTAACAGGGGGATGGACTATGGCTACACCTTC | CASSVNRGMDYGYTF
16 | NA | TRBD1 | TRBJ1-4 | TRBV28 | TGTGCCAGCAGTTTACATAGGACAGGGCTTAATGAAAAACTGTTTTTT | CASSLHRTGLNEKLFF
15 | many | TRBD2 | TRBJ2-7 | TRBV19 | TGTGCCAGTACCCCGACTAGCGGGCCTTCCTACGAGCAGTACTTC | CASTPTSGPSYEQYF
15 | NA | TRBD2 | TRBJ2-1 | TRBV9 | TGTGCCAGCAGCGCTCTTAGCGGGGCCTACAATGAGCAGTTCTTC | CASSALSGAYNEQFF
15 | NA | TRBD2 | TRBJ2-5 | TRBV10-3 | TGTGCCATCAAAGGGGCTAGCGGACTACAAGAGACCCAGTACTTC | CAIKGASGLQETQYF
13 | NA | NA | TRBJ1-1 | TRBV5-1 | TGCGCCAGCAGCTTGGGACAGAGCACTGAAGCTTTCTTT | CASSLGQSTEAFF
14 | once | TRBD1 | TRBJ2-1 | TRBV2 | TGTGCCAGCAGTAATGGACAGGGCTACAATGAGCAGTTCTTC | CASSNGQGYNEQFF
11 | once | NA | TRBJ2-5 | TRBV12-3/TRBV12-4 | TGTGCCAGCAGTTTCGGAGAGACCCAGTACTTC | CASSFGETQYF
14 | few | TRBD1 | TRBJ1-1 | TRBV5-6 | TGTGCCAGCAGCTACCTCGACAGGGGCACTGAAGCTTTCTTT | CASSYLDRGTEAFF
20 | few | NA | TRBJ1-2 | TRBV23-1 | TGCGCCAGCAGTCACCACGGGACACCTATACGAGGGGCAGCTAACTATGGCTACACCTTC | CASSHHGTPIRGAANYGYTF
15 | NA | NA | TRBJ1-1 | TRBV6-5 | TGTGCCAGCAGTTACTCCCTACAGGGAATTACTGAAGCTTTCTTT | CASSYSLQGITEAFF
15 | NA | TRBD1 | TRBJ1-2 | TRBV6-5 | TGTGCCAGCAGGATGGACAGGGGATCTAACTATGGCTACACCTTC | CASRMDRGSNYGYTF
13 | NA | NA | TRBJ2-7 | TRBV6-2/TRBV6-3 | TGTGCCAGCAGTAGTTACAAAGGGGGCGAGCAGTACTTC | CASSSYKGGEQYF
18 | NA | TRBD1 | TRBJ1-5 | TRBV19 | TGTGCCAGTAGTACAGGGGACAGGGGGAAGTATAGCAATCAGCCCCAGCATTTT | CASSTGDRGKYSNQPQHF
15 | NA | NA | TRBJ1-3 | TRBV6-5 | TGTGCCAGCAGTTACGACGGAGGCGCTGGAAACACCATATATTTT | CASSYDGGAGNTIYF
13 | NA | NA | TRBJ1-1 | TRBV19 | TGTGCCAGTAGTCCTTCGTTGAACACTGAAGCTTTCTTT | CASSPSLNTEAFF
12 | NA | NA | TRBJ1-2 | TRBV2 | TGTGCCAGCAGAGCTTCAGGGTTTGGCTACACCTTC | CASRASGFGYTF
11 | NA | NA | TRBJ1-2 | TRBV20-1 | TGCAGTGCTTCAGGTCCTTATGGCTACACCTTC | CSASGPYGYTF
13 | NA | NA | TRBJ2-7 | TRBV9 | NA | CASSVGTGSPENF
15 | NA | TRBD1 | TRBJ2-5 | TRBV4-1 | TGCGCCAGCAGCCAAGCCGGGACAGGGGGAGAGACCCAGTACTTC | CASSQAGTGGETQYF
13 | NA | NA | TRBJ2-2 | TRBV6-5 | TGTGCCAGCAGTTACGCTAGGGGCGGGGAGCTGTTTTTT | CASSYARGGELFF